The following is a TCR beta chain sequence with its context. The sample comes from a study of CD8 T cells in Susac syndrome. TCR beta from blood CD8+ and CD4+ T cells was sequenced. Negative isolation was used for CD8+ and CD4+ T cells and FACS enrichment for TEMRA cells. From germline, CDR1 is SQVTM and CDR2 ANQGSEA. After removal of 0 bases from V and 6 bases from J, the junction contained 7 bases not matched to a gene. This CDR3 region has 14 residues. The RNA input was about 0.5 to 1 ug, and it was reverse transcribed with random hexamers. Coverage of TCR beta CDR3 amplification by immunoSEQ multiplex PCR extended to 54 Vbeta and 13 Jbeta. One entry per CDR3 protein, called by TCRdb with MiXCR from the immunoSEQ multiplex PCR reads. The sample has roughly 330,000 distinct CDR3 sequences; about 92% are singletons.

The clonotype originates from a human donor with multiple sclerosis. The V call is TRBV29-1, the J call TRBJ1-1; 7 bases align to TRBD1. The sequencing input was CD4+ T cells from PBMCs. The CDR3 sequence: CSVEDRNQGAEAFF. The CDR3 DNA reads as TGCAGCGTTGAAGATAGGAACCAGGGGGCTGAAGCTTTCTTT.